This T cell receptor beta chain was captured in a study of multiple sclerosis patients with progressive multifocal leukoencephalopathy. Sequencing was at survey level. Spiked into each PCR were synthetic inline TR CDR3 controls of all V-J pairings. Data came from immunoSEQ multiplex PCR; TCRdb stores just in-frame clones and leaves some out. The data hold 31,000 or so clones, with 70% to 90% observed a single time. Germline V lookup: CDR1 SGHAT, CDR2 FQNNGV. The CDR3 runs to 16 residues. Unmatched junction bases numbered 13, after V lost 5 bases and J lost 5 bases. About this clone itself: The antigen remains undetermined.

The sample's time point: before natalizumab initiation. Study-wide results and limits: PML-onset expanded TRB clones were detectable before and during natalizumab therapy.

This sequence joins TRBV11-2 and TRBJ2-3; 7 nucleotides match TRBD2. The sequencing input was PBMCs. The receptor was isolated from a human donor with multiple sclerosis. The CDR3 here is CASSQGSGAWRDTQYF. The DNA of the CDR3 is TGTGCCAGCAGCCAAGGAAGCGGGGCCTGGAGAGATACGCAGTATTTT.